Following are 11 T cell receptor beta chains from one sample sequenced in a study of blood T cell repertoires in COVID-19. Clones were read by immunoSEQ multiplex PCR, and TCRdb kept only the in-frame ones, dropping some. The sample lists hundreds of thousands of clones, roughly 85% occurring once. Material: peripheral blood. The receptors were gathered from a human donor in a cohort sampled during active COVID-19.

This clone was observed a few times. The chain links TRBV18 to TRBJ2-5, with 11 nucleotides matching TRBD2. V lost 2 bases to trimming and J lost 4 bases; unmatched junction nucleotides: 0. Germline V gene sequence: CDR1 KGHSH, CDR2 LQKENI. CDR3 length: 14 amino acids. CDR3 in DNA: TGTGCCAGCTCACCAGGGACTAGCGGAGAGACCCAGTACTTC. Encoded protein: CASSPGTSGETQYF.

V gene TRBV19 combines with J gene TRBJ1-5; 9 positions match TRBD1. This CDR3 is 17 amino acids long. Looked up from germline, CDR1 is LNHDA and CDR2 is SQIVND (reference sequence). V lost 3 bases and J lost 0; bases outside the gene matches: 6. CDR3 DNA: TGTGCCAGTAGTATGGCGGGACAGGGTTCTAGCAATCAGCCCCAGCATTTT. It encodes CASSMAGQGSSNQPQHF.

The chain employs TRBV27 and TRBJ1-1; D gene unclear. CDR1 and CDR2 (germline): MNHEY, SMNVEV (reference sequence). Trimming pared 6 bases from V and 1 base from J, leaving 18 bases between. This CDR3 comprises 16 residues. The CDR3 sequence is CASRPLNRGTNTEAFF. The CDR3 nucleotides read TGTGCCAGCAGACCCCTGAACCGAGGAACGAACACTGAAGCTTTCTTT.

This rearrangement joins TRBV12-3 or TRBV12-4 to TRBJ1-6; no clear D gene. The CDR3 contains 13 residues. The V end was cut by 1 base, the J end by 6 bases, with 4 bases between. The CDR3, as DNA: TGTGCCAGCAGTTTAGGCAGTAATTCACCCCTCCACTTT. Translating it yields CASSLGSNSPLHF.

This chain joins TRBV7-9 and TRBJ2-1; TRBD1 might be the D (5 bases). CDR3 size: 16 residues. CDR1 and CDR2 from the germline V gene are SEHNR and FQNEAQ (reference sequence). V lost 6 bases and J 0 bases, leaving 15 bases between the germline ends. The CDR3 sequence: CASRLKGSSSYNEQFF. For the CDR3, the DNA is TGTGCCAGCAGACTGAAGGGGTCCAGCTCCTACAATGAGCAGTTCTTC.

This clone was picked up a small number of times. The CDR3 spells CASSSGKNTEAFF. CDR3 DNA sequence: TGTGCCAGCAGCTCGGGGAAGAACACTGAAGCTTTCTTT. The chain links TRBV13 to TRBJ1-1; D remains ambiguous. CDR1 is PRHDT, CDR2 FYEKMQ, per germline (reference sequence). The CDR3 contains 13 residues. V was shortened by 4 bases and J by 1 base, with 7 bases between the two germline ends.

The V gene is TRBV4-1, the J gene TRBJ1-2; 9 bases map to TRBD1. The CDR3 length is 16 residues. Germline loops: CDR1 MGHRA, CDR2 YSYEKL. V trimming: 1 base; J trimming: 8 bases; junction bases outside the gene matches: 11. CDR3 in amino acids: CASSQGPGQGKSGYTF. In DNA form, the CDR3 reads TGCGCCAGCAGCCAAGGTCCGGGACAGGGTAAATCGGGCTACACCTTC.

The rearrangement links TRBV24-1 to TRBJ2-3, with 10 bases aligning to TRBD1. J gave up 4 bases and V 5 bases, and 14 bases lay outside the gene matches. CDR3 length equals 18 residues. CDR1 and CDR2 (germline): KGHDR, SFDVKD. The chain's CDR3 is CATSGAGPGQGLADTQYF. The CDR3, as DNA: TGTGCCACCAGTGGGGCGGGACCGGGACAGGGGTTAGCAGATACGCAGTATTTT.

The chain carries TRBV12-5 and TRBJ1-1, with 7 bases aligning to TRBD1. CDR1 and CDR2 (germline): LGHNT, FRNRAP. This CDR3 comprises 12 residues. J lost 3 bases, V lost 9 bases, and 4 bases had no gene match. This CDR3 reads CASRGWDTEAFF. In DNA, the CDR3 is TGTGCTAGCAGGGGGTGGGACACTGAAGCTTTCTTT.

The J gene is TRBJ1-2, the V gene TRBV6-5; 7 positions match TRBD1. The CDR3 extends over 13 amino acids. The V and J ends lost 5 bases and 7 bases, in that order; junction bases with no gene match: 7. CDR1 MNHEY and CDR2 SVGAGI come from the germline V gene. DNA of the CDR3: TGTGCCAGCAGTCAGGGGGTAACCACTGGCTACACCTTC. Translating it yields CASSQGVTTGYTF.

The genes are TRBV12-3 or TRBV12-4 and TRBJ1-1; D is uncertain. This CDR3 has 12 residues. V dropped 7 bases and J dropped 3 bases, with 9 bases sitting between them. The CDR3 nucleotides read TGTGCCAGCACCCCGCGGGACACTGAAGCTTTCTTT. Protein: CASTPRDTEAFF.